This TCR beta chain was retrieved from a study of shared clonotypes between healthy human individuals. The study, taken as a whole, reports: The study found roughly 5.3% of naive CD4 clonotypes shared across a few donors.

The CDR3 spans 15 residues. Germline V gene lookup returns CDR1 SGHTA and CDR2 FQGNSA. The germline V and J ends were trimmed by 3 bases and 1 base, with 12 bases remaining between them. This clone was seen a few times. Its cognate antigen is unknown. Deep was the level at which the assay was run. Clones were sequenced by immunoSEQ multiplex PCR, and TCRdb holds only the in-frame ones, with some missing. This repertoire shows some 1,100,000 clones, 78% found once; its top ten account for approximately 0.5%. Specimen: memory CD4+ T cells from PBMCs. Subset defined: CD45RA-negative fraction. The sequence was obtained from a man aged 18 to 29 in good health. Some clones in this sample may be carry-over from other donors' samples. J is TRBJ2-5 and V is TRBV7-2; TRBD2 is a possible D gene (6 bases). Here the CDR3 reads CASSFDGSVQETQYF. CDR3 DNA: TGTGCCAGCAGCTTTGACGGGAGCGTCCAAGAGACCCAGTACTTC.